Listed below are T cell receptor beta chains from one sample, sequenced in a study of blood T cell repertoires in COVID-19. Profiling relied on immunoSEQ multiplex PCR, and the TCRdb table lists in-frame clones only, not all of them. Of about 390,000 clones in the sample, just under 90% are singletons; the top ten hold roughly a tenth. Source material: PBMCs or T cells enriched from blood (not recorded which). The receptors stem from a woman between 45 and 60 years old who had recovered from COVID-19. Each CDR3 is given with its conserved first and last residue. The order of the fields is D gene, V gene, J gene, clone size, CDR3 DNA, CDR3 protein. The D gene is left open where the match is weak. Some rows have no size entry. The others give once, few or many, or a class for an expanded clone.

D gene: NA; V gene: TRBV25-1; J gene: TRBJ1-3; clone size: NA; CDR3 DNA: TGTGCCAGCAGTGGTGGAGGGGTAGGGAGCTTGTGGGGAAACACCATATATTTT; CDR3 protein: CASSGGGVGSLWGNTIYF
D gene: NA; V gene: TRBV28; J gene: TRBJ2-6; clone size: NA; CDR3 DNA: TGTGCCAGCAGCCAGGCAACGGCTGGGGCCAACGTCCTGACTTTC; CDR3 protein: CASSQATAGANVLTF
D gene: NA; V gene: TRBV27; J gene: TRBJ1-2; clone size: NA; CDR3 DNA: TGTGCCAGCAGTCTAGGTCCGGTCTATGGCTACACCTTC; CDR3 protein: CASSLGPVYGYTF
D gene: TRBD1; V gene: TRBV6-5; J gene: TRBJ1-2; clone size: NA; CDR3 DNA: TGTGCCAGTCATCCGACAGGGACCAACTATGGCTACACCTTC; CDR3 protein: CASHPTGTNYGYTF
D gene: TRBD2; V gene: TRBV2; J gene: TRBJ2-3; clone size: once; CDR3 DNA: TGTGCCAGCAGATCTAGCGGGCGGGGAGATACGCAGTATTTT; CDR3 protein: CASRSSGRGDTQYF
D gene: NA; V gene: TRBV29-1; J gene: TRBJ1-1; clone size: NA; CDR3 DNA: TGCAGCGTGAGGTTGTGGGGGGACACTGAAGCTTTCTTT; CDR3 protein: CSVRLWGDTEAFF
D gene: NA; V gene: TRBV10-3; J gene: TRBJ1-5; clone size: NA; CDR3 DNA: TGTGCCATCAGTCGTCAGGGGAGCAATCAGCCCCAGCATTTT; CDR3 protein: CAISRQGSNQPQHF
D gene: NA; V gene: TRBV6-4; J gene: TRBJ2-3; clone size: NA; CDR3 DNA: TGTGCCAGCAGTGACTCGGACTCATCTGCGGATACGCAGTATTTT; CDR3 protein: CASSDSDSSADTQYF
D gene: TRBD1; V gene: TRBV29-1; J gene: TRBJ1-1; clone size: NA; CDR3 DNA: TGCAGCGTCAAAACAGGGGGCATCACTGAAGCTTTCTTT; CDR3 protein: CSVKTGGITEAFF
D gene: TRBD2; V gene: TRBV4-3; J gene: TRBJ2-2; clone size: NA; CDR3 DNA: TGCGCCAGCAGCCGTCTAGCGGGGGACCTGACCGGGGAGCTGTTTTTT; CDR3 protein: CASSRLAGDLTGELFF
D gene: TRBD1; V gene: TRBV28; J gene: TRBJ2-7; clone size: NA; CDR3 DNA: TGTGCCAGCAGCCACAGGGGGAGAGGCGAGCAGTACTTC; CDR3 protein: CASSHRGRGEQYF
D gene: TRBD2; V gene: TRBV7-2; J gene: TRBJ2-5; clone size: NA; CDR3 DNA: TGTGCCAGCAGCTTCCGGGGGGGGCCCTTCGTGGTAGAGACCCAGTACTTC; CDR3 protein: CASSFRGGPFVVETQYF
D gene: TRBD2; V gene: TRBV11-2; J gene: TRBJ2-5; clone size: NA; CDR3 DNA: TGTGCCAGCAGCACGGGTATCGGGGGGCAAGAGACCCAGTACTTC; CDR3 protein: CASSTGIGGQETQYF
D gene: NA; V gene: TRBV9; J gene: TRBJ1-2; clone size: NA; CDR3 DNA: TGTGCCAGCAGCGTAGCTGCAGAAAACTATGGCTACACCTTC; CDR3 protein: CASSVAAENYGYTF
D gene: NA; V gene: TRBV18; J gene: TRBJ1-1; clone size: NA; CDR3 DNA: TGTGCCAGCTCACCACCGGAGCGGGGAACTGAAGCTTTCTTT; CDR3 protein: CASSPPERGTEAFF
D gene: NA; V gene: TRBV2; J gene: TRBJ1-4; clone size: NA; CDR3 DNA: TGTGCCAGCTCAGGGGATCCAGCTAATGAAAAACTGTTTTTT; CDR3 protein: CASSGDPANEKLFF
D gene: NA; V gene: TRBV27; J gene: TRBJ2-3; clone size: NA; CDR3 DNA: TGTGCCAGCAGTCTTCGGGGCACAGATACGCAGTATTTT; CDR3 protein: CASSLRGTDTQYF
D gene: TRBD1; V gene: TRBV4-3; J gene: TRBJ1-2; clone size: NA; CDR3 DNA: TGCGCCAGCAGCCAAGAGCCCCAGGCAGGGGGGTATGGCTACACCTTC; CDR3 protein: CASSQEPQAGGYGYTF
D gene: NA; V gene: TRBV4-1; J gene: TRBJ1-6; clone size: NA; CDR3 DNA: TGCGCCAGCGGCCAGGGCCTCTCCTATAATTCACCCCTCCACTTT; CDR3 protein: CASGQGLSYNSPLHF
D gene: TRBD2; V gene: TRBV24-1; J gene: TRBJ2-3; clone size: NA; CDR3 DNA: TGTGCCACCAGTGATCCCAGCGGGGGTCAGGCAGATACGCAGTATTTT; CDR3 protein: CATSDPSGGQADTQYF
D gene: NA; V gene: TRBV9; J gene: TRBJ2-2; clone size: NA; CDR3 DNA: TGTGCCAGCAGCGCAGCTCAGGGGCCAGACGGGGAGCTGTTTTTT; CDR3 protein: CASSAAQGPDGELFF
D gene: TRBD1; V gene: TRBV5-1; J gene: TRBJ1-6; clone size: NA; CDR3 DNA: TGCGCCAGCAGCTTGGGACAGGGATATTTTGATTCACCCCTCCACTTT; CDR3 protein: CASSLGQGYFDSPLHF
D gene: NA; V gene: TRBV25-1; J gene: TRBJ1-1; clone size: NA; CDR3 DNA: TGTGCCAGCAGGACAGGTCCGTCGAACACTGAAGCTTTCTTT; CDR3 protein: CASRTGPSNTEAFF
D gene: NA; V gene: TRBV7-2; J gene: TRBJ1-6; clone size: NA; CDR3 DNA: TGTGCCAGCAGCTTCGGGACACTCCTTAATTCACCCCTCCACTTT; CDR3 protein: CASSFGTLLNSPLHF
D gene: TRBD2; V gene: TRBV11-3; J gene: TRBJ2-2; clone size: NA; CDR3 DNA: TGTGCCAGCAGCTTGTCTAGCGGGGGGGCCCAAATCGGGGAGCTGTTTTTT; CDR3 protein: CASSLSSGGAQIGELFF
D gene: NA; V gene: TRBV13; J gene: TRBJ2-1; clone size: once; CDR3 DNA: TGTGCCAGCCTGTATGAGCAGTTCTTC; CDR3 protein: CASLYEQFF
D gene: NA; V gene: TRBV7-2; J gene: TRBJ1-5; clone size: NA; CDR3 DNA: TGTGCCAGCAGGTCCAGCGGACAGCCCCAGCATTTT; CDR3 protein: CASRSSGQPQHF
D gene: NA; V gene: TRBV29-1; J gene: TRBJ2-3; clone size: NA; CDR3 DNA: TGCAGCGTTGAACCCCAGGATTCTTCCACAGATACGCAGTATTTT; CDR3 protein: CSVEPQDSSTDTQYF
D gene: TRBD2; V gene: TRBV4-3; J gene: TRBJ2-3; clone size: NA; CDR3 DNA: TGCGCCAGCAGCCAAGATGCGGGGGGGTTGGCAGATACGCAGTATTTT; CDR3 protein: CASSQDAGGLADTQYF
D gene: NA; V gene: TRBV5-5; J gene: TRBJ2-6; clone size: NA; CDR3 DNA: TGTGCCAGCAGCCGATTCTATGGGGCCAACGTCCTGACTTTC; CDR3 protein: CASSRFYGANVLTF
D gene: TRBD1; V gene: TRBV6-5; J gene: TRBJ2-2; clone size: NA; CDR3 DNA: TGTGCCAGCAGTTACGGACAGGGCTGGGTAACCGGGGAGCTGTTTTTT; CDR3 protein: CASSYGQGWVTGELFF
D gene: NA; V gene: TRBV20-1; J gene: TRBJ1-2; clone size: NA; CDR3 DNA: TGCAGTGCTACAGGAAACTATGGCTACACCTTC; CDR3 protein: CSATGNYGYTF
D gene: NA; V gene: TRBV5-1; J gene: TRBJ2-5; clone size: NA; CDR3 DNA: TGCGCCAGCAGGCAGCAGGGTTTAGAGACCCAGTACTTC; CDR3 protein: CASRQQGLETQYF
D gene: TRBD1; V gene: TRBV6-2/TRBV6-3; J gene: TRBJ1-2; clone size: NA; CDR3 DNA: TGTGCCAGCAGCCGAGATCTGACAGGGCCATTTAACTATGGCTACACCTTC; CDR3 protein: CASSRDLTGPFNYGYTF
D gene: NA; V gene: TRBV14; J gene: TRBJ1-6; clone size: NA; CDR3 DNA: TGTGCCAGCAGCCAAGAAGGGGGTGGTTATTCACCCCTCCACTTT; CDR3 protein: CASSQEGGGYSPLHF
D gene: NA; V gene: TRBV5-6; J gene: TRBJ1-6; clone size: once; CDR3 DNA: TGTGCCAGCAGCTTTTGGCAGGGATGGAGTAATTCACCCCTCCACTTT; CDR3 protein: CASSFWQGWSNSPLHF
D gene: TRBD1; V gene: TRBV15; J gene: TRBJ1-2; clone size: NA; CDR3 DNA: TGTGCCACCAGCAGAGAGGGCGGACAGGGGTACTATGGCTACACCTTC; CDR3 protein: CATSREGGQGYYGYTF
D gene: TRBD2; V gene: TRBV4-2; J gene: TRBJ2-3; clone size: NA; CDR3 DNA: TGTGCCAGCAGCCAAGATGGGGGGGGATTCACAGATACGCAGTATTTT; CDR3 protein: CASSQDGGGFTDTQYF
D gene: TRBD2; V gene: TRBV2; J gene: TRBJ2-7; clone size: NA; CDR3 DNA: TGTGCCAGCAGTGGGTTGGGGGGGGAGTCTTGGCAGCAGTACTTC; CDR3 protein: CASSGLGGESWQQYF
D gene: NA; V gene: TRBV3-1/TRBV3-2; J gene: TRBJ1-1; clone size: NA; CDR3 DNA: TGTGCCAGCAGCCAAATGCAGGGATTTGGAGCTTTCTTT; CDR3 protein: CASSQMQGFGAFF
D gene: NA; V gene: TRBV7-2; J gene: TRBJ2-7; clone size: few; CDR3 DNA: TGTGCCAGCAGCTTAAGCAGGGGTCATTCCTACGAGCAGTACTTC; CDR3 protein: CASSLSRGHSYEQYF
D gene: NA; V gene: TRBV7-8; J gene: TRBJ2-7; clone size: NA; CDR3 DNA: TGTGCCAGCAGCCCTAGCTCCTCCGAGCAGTACTTC; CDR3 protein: CASSPSSSEQYF
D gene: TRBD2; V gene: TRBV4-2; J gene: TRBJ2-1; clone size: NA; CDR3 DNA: TGTGCCAGCAGCCACACTAGCGGGGACTACAATGAGCAGTTCTTC; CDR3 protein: CASSHTSGDYNEQFF
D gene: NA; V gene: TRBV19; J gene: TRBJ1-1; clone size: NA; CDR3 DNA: TGTGCCAGTATGAAGTTAGGCGGGAAACTAGAAGCTTTCTTT; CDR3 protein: CASMKLGGKLEAFF
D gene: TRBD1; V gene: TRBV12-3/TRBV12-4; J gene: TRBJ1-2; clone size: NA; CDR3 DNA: TGTGCCAGCAGGGACAACAGGGGTAAGGGCTACACCTTC; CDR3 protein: CASRDNRGKGYTF
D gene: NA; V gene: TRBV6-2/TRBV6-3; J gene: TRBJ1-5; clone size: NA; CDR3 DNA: TGTGCCAGCAGCAGTACAGGGTTTCTCAATCAGCCCCAGCATTTT; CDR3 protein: CASSSTGFLNQPQHF
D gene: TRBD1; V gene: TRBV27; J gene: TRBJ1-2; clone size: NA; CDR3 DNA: TGTGCCAGCAGTTTTTCCGGCAGGGGGGATTACGGCTACACCTTC; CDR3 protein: CASSFSGRGDYGYTF
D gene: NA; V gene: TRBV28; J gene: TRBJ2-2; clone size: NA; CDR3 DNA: TGTGCCAGCAGTCCTTCCACCGGGGAGCTGTTTTTT; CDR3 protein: CASSPSTGELFF
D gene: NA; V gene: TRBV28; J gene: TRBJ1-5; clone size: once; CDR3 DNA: TGTGCCACCCTAGAGGGGGATCGGCCCCAGCATTTT; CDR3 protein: CATLEGDRPQHF
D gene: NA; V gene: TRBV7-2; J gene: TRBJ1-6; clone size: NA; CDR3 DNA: TGTGCCAGCAGCTTAGTCCGGGGTGGAGGGTCCCTCCACTTT; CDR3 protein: CASSLVRGGGSLHF
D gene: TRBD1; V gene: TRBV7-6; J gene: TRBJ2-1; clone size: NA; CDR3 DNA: TGTGCCAGCAGCCATCAGACAGGGGGATCCTACAATGAGCAGTTCTTC; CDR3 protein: CASSHQTGGSYNEQFF
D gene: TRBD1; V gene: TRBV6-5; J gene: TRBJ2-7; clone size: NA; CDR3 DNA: TGTGCCAGCGGAAAGGGACAGCGGATCTCCTACGAGCAGTACTTC; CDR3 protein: CASGKGQRISYEQYF
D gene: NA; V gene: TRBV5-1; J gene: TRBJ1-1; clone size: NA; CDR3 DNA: TGCGCCAGCAGCCTGGAGGCAGGCTTTGAAGCTTTCTTT; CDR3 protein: CASSLEAGFEAFF
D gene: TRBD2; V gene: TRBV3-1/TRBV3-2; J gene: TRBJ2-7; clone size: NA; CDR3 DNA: TGTGCCAGCAGCCAAGTGTCTGCGGGGGGGCCTCGAGAGCAGTACTTC; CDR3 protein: CASSQVSAGGPREQYF
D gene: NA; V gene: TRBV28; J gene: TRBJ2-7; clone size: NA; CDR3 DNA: TGTGCCAGCAGGCTCGGACAGACGAGTGAGCAGTACTTC; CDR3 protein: CASRLGQTSEQYF